This TCR beta chain was sequenced for a study of blood T cells in healthy people across ages. Then a second PCR, running roughly 7 to 11 cycles, was carried out with a sample-barcoded 5' primer and a J-beta primer mix. TCRdb re-analysed the 5' RACE reads in MiXCR, keeping a single row per CDR3 protein. Altogether 650,000 to 900,000 distinct CDR3 sequences are present, approximately 59% being singletons, with the ten largest covering approximately 30%. Donors ranged from roughly 6 to 90 years old and were healthy Caucasians in Russia. Isolation recovered at least 6 million PBMCs from every sample. Regarding the study as a whole: No conclusive comparison of naive versus antigen-experienced cells was possible with unsorted PBMCs. Observed TCR beta diversity showed a strong correlation with the percentage of naive T cells as measured by flow cytometry.

In its sample, this clonotype was seen a few times. Its target is not known. CDR3 length equals 15 residues. CDR1 and CDR2 (germline): SGHTA, FQGTGA. Trimming took 4 bases from V and 2 from J, leaving 14 bases between them. This chain links TRBV7-3 with TRBJ2-5, with D unclear. The sequence came from a man in his thirties or forties in good health. The material sequenced was blood. The CDR3 nucleotides are TGTGCCAGCAGCTCCCCCGGACCACGACAAGAGACCCAGTACTTC. Encoded protein: CASSSPGPRQETQYF.